These 3 T cell receptor beta chains share one sample of origin, sequenced in a study of Ad26.COV2.S vaccination and SARS-CoV-2 variants. TCRdb keeps only in-frame clones here, not all; method: immunoSEQ multiplex PCR. The sample consists of about 480,000 clones, 87% of them appearing once. Stated treatment: approximately 18 received Ad26.COV2.S at low or high dose, single or two shots; 5 received placebo; per-sample allocation not given. Repertoires come from day 63 after the first vaccine or placebo injection. This sample comprised peripheral blood, obtained in a trial of Ad26.COV2.S vaccine versus placebo. Receptor source: a person between 18 and 65 years old who received the Ad26.COV2.S COVID-19 vaccine or a placebo.

The chain links TRBV29-1 to TRBJ2-3, with 11 bases fitting TRBD2. The CDR3 spans 15 residues. V gave up 6 bases and J gave up 2 bases; unmatched junction bases: 7. Germline values: CDR1 SQVTM, CDR2 ANQGSEA. CDR3 region: CSVLGLAETTDTQYF. The DNA of the CDR3 is TGCAGCGTGCTGGGACTAGCGGAAACCACAGATACGCAGTATTTT.

V and J are TRBV11-2 and TRBJ1-4; D gene unclear. Germline V gene lookup returns CDR1 SGHAT and CDR2 FQNNGV. Trimming pared 1 base from V and 0 bases from J, leaving 9 bases between. The CDR3 sequence is 16 residues long. Here the CDR3 DNA reads TGTGCCAGCAGCTTAGGACACAGTGCAACTAATGAAAAACTGTTTTTT. Amino acid sequence: CASSLGHSATNEKLFF. Variable domain in full (rest from reference TRBV11-2 and TRBJ1-4): EAGVAQSPRYKIIEKRQSVAFWCNPISGHATLYWYQQILGQGPKLLIQFQNNGVVDDSQLPKDRFSAERLKGVDSTLKIQPAKLEDSAVYLCASSLGHSATNEKLFFGSGTQLSVL.

The chain has TRBV27 and TRBJ2-1, with unresolved D. CDR3 size: 16 residues. Germline CDR1 reads MNHEY; CDR2 reads SMNVEV (reference sequence). Trimming pared 5 bases from V and 5 bases from J, leaving 19 bases between. Here the CDR3 reads CASSLVVGIVHNEQFF. Written as DNA, the CDR3 is TGTGCCAGCAGTCTCGTAGTGGGCATTGTCCACAATGAGCAGTTCTTC.